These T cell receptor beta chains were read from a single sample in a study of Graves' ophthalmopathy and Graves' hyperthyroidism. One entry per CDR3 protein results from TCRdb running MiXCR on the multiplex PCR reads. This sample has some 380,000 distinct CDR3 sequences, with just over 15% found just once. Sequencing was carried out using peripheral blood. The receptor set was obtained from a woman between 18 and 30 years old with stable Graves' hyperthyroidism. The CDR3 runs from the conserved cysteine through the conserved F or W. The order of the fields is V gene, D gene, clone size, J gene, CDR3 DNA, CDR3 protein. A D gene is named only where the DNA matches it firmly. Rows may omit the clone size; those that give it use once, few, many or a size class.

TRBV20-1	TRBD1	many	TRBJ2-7	TGCAGTGCTCGAATTACCGGGACAGGGCCCGAGCAGTACTTC	CSARITGTGPEQYF
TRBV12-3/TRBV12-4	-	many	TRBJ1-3	TGTGCCAGCAGGGCCTGGTCCTCTGGAAACACCATATATTTT	CASRAWSSGNTIYF
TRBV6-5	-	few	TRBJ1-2	TGTGCCAGCAGTTACAACAGACTCTATGGCTACACCTTC	CASSYNRLYGYTF
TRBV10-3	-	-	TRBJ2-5	TGTGCCACTGCTGAGGGCGGGACGGAGACCCAGTACTTC	CATAEGGTETQYF
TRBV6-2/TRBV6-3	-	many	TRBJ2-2	TGTGCCAGCAGGCAAAGCTGGAACACCGGGGAGCTGTTTTTT	CASRQSWNTGELFF
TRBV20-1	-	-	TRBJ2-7	TGCAGTGCTAGTGGGGTCAGCGAGTACGATCAGTACTTC	CSASGVSEYDQYF
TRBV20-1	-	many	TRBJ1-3	TGCAGTGGAGAGGGAAACACCATATATTTT	CSGEGNTIYF
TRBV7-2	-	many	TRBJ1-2	TGTGCCAGCAGCTTCTTTGAGGGCTACACCTTC	CASSFFEGYTF
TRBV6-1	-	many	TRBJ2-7	TGTGCCAGCAATCCCGAAGGGAGCTCCTACGAGCAGTACTTC	CASNPEGSSYEQYF
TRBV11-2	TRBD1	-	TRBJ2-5	TGTGCCAGCAGCTATACGGACAGGGGATCACCTTGGCGAGAGACCCAGTACTTC	CASSYTDRGSPWRETQYF
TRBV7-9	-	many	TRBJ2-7	TGTGCCAGCAGAGGAGACAGCGAGAGCTCCTACGAGCAGTACTTC	CASRGDSESSYEQYF
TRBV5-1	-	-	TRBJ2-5	TGCGCCAGCAGGCAGGAAGTTTGGGAGACCCAGTACTTC	CASRQEVWETQYF
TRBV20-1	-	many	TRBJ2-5	TGCAGTGCCTATGGAGAGACCCAGTACTTC	CSAYGETQYF
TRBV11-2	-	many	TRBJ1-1	TGTGCCAGCAGCCAGGGACAGAACACTGAAGCTTTCTTT	CASSQGQNTEAFF
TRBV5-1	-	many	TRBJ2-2	TGCGCCAGCAGGCCCGACACCTCCACCGGGGAGCTGTTTTTT	CASRPDTSTGELFF
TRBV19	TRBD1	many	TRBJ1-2	TGTGCCAGTAGTATGCAAGGGACAGGGCCATGGGGGTATGGCTACACCTTC	CASSMQGTGPWGYGYTF
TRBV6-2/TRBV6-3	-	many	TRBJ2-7	TGTGCCAGCAGTTATCTGAGACCCCGAAAGTCCACCTACGAGCAGTACTTC	CASSYLRPRKSTYEQYF
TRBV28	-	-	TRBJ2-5	TGTGCCAGCATCGGCGTCGACCAAGAGACCCAGTACTTC	CASIGVDQETQYF
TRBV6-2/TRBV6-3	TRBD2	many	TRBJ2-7	TGTGCCAGCAGTTACCTCTTACCGGGACTAGCGGAGCAGTACTTC	CASSYLLPGLAEQYF
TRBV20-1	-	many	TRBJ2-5	TGCAGTGCTAGAGATAGTCTCGGAGAACTTCAAGAGACCCAGTACTTC	CSARDSLGELQETQYF
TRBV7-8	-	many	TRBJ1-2	TGTGCCAGCAGGCAAACATCCGGGACGTCCCTCCCGGGCGGCTACACCTTC	CASRQTSGTSLPGGYTF
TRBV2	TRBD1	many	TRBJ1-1	TGTGCCAGTTATGGACAGGGGATAACTGAAGCTTTCTTT	CASYGQGITEAFF
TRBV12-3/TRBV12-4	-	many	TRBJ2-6	TGTGCCAGCAGTTTCAGGCCCCTCTCTGGGGCCAACGTCCTGACTTTC	CASSFRPLSGANVLTF
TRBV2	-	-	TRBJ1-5	TGTGCCAGCAGTGAAAACGTTTGGAGGCAGCCCCAGCATTTT	CASSENVWRQPQHF
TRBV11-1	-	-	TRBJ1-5	TGTGCCAGCAGCCCATTTCGGGCCCCTAGCAATCAGCCCCAGCATTTT	CASSPFRAPSNQPQHF
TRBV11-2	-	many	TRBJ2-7	TGTGCCAGCAGTCGAGGCACGGTCGAATACGAGCAGTACTTC	CASSRGTVEYEQYF
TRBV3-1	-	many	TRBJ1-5	TGTGCCAGCAGCCCCCGGGGTACAGATCAGCCCCAGCATTTT	CASSPRGTDQPQHF
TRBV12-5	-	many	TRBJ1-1	TGTGCTAGTGGTCCCGCGGGGGGGATAGGGACTGAAGCTTTCTTT	CASGPAGGIGTEAFF
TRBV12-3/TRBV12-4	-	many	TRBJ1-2	TGTGCCAGCAGTTTCGGACAATTCGGCTACACCTTC	CASSFGQFGYTF
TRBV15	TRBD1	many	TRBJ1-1	TGTGCCACCAGCAGAAACTACCTAGCAGGGGGCACTGAAGCTTTCTTT	CATSRNYLAGGTEAFF
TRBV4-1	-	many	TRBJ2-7	TGCGCCAGCAGCCAAGGGGACGGCCTTTACGAGCAGTACTTC	CASSQGDGLYEQYF
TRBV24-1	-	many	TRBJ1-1	TGTGCCACCAGCAAGGACACTGAAGCTTTCTTT	CATSKDTEAFF
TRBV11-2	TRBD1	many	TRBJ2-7	TGTGCCAGCAGCTCCCACAGGGGGAAGACCTACGAGCAGTACTTC	CASSSHRGKTYEQYF
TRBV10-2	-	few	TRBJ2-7	TGCGCCAGCAGTGAGTCGAAGTGGGACGGAGGCGAGCAGTACTTC	CASSESKWDGGEQYF
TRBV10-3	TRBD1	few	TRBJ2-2	TGTGCCATCAGTGCCATCAGGGGGCCTACCACCGGGGAGCTGTTTTTT	CAISAIRGPTTGELFF
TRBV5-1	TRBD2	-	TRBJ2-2	TGCGCCAGCAGCTTGGGGAGACTAGCGGGGTTCGACACCGGGGAGCTGTTTTTT	CASSLGRLAGFDTGELFF
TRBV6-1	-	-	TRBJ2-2	TGTGCCAGCACGGGGGCTTTAATCGGGGAGCTGTTTTTT	CASTGALIGELFF
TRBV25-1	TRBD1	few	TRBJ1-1	TGTGCCAGCGGGACCGGACAGGGTGAAGCTTTCTTT	CASGTGQGEAFF
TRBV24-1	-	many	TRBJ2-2	TGTGCCACCAGTGATGTTAACAGATACACCGGGGAGCTGTTTTTT	CATSDVNRYTGELFF
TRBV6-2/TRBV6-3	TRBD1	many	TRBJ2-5	TGTGCCAGCAGTTTCGGGACAGCCCAAGAGACCCAGTACTTC	CASSFGTAQETQYF
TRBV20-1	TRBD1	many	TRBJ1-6	TGCAGTGCTAGTAGGGGACAGGGGCTCTCACCCCTCCACTTT	CSASRGQGLSPLHF